This paragraph covers one T cell receptor (beta chain) sequence. The data were taken from a study of blood T cell repertoires in COVID-19. Libraries were prepared by immunoSEQ multiplex PCR; TCRdb keeps only in-frame clonotypes and omits some of them. The sample carries more than 85,000 clones, nearly 90% recorded once. The specimen sequenced was peripheral blood. The sequence came from a woman between 55 and 75 years old with acute or convalescent COVID-19.

DNA for the CDR3: TGTGCCAGCAGTTTTGTGGCAGGCGGGTGGAGTTCACCCCTCCACTTT. It specifies CASSFVAGGWSSPLHF. The chain joins TRBV27 to TRBJ1-6; D is uncertain. Trimming left V 3 bases short and J 9 bases short, with 18 bases between. In germline, CDR1 is MNHEY, CDR2 SMNVEV (reference sequence). CDR3 size: 16 residues.